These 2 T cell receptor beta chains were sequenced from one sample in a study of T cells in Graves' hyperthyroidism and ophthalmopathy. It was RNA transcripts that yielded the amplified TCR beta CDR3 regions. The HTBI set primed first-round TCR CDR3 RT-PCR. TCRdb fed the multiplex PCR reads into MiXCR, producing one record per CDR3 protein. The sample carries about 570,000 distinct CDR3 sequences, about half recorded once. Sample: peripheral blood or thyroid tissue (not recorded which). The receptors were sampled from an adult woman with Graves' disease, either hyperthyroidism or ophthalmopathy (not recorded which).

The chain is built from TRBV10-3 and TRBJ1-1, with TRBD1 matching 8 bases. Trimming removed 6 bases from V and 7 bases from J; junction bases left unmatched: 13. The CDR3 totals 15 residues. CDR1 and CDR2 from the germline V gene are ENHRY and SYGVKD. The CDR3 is CAIRGGQGNEVEAFF. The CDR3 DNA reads TGTGCCATCAGGGGAGGACAGGGTAACGAGGTTGAAGCTTTCTTT.

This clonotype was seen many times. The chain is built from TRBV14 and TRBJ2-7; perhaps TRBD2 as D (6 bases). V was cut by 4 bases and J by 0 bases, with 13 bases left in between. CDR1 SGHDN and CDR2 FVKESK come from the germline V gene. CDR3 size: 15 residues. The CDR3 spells CASSRGTHVSYEQYF. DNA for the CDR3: TGTGCCAGCAGCCGGGGGACTCATGTCTCCTACGAGCAGTACTTC.